The T cell receptor (beta chain) under discussion was sequenced for a study of shared clonotypes between healthy human individuals. Study at large: Per donor, CD8 memory used one plate, CD8 naive used two, CD4 memory used three and CD4 naive used three. General observations from the study: All-four-donor shared clonotypes had higher generation probabilities than non-shared clonotypes did. Only a few donors were included, so the genetic and exposure-history diversity represented was limited.

To note about this clone: Its target is not known.

This was a deep-level run. Repertoires were generated with immunoSEQ multiplex PCR, while TCRdb's copy carries only in-frame clones and drops some. The sample lists more than 1,200,000 clones, roughly 98.5% seen once, with 0.36% in the top ten. Germline-derived CDR1 and CDR2 are SGHNT and YYREEE (reference sequence). The CDR3 covers 12 residues. The V end lost 4 bases, the J end lost 7 bases, and 9 bases lay between the germline ends. This receptor was taken from a man aged 30 to 45 in good health. This chain links TRBV5-4 with TRBJ2-1; a possible D gene is TRBD2 (5 bases). The specimen sequenced was naive CD4+ T cells sorted from blood. As for subset: CD45RA+ positively selected. CDR3 sequence reads: CASSPQRNEQFF. CDR3 nucleotide sequence: TGTGCCAGCAGCCCCCAGCGGAATGAGCAGTTCTTC. Complete variable domain (other parts from reference TRBV5-4 and TRBJ2-1): ETGVTQSPTHLIKTRGQQVTLRCSSQSGHNTVSWYQQALGQGPQFIFQYYREEENGRGNFPPRFSGLQFPNYSSELNVNALELDDSALYLCASSPQRNEQFFGPGTRLTVL.